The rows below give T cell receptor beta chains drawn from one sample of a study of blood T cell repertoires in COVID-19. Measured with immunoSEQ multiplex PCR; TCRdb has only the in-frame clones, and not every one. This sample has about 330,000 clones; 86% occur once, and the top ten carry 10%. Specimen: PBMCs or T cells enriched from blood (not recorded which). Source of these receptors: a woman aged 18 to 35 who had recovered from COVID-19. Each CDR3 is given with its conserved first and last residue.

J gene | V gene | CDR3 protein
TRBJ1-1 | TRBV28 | CASSSPGEGTEAFF
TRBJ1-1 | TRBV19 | CASRFTQGNTEAFF
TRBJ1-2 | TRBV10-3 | CAISELWGDGYTF
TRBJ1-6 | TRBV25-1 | CASSILRTGGPLHF
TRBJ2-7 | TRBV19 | CASSITGTGASYEQYF
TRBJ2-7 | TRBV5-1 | CASSSGQAPYSYEQYF
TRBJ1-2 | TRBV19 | CASESGGGYTF
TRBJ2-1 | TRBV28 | CASSLPTGSSINEQFF
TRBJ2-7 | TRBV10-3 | CAISDSRGGASSYEQYF
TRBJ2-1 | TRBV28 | CASRLRNSGRAPNEQFF
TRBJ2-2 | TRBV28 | CASTLTQGTGELFF
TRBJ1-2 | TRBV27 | CASSPQGAGGYTF
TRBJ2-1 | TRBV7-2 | CASSIDREVWHEQFF
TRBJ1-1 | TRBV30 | CAWSHRLGLNTEAFF
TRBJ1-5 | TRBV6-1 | CASSDGWDILNQPQHF
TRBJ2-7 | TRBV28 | CASTKGQATYEQYF
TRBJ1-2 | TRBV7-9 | CASSVPGTDGGYTF
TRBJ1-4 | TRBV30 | CAWSRAGGNEKLFF
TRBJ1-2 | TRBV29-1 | CSVAGEGLNLWTNYGYTF
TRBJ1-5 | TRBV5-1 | CASSPWGGDGQPQHF
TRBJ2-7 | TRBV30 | CALGRDSYEQYF
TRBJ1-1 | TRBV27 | CASSPSSRGREEYAEAFF
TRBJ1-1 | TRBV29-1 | CSGGQGRTEAFF
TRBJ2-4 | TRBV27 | CASSLGSTSNIQYF
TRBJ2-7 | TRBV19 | CASSIASSDRVPYEQYF
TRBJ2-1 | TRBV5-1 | CASRSQTGYNEQFF
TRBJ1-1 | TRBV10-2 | CASSEGLYSTEAFF
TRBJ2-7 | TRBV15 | CATSRDLNLRGHEQYF
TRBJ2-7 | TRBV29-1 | CSAESGTLYEQYF
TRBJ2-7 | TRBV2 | CASNEGLASYEQYF
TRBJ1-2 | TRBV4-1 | CASSQLTGGYGYTF
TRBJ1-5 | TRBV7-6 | CASSLQGRGQPQHF
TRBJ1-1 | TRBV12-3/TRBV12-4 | CASSRGQAGAFF
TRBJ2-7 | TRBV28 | CASSPAPGTDPYEQYF
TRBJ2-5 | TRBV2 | CASSRRSRGETQYF
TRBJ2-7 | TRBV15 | CATSGDRAPSPISYEQYF
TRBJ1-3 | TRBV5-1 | CASSLEAGGPGNTIYF
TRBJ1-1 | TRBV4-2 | CASSQGDRGNTEAFF
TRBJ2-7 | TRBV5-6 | CASSFTGGNEQYF
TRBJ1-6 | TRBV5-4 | CAGREPRVSHHNSPLHF
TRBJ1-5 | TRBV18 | CASSPQGSNQPQHF